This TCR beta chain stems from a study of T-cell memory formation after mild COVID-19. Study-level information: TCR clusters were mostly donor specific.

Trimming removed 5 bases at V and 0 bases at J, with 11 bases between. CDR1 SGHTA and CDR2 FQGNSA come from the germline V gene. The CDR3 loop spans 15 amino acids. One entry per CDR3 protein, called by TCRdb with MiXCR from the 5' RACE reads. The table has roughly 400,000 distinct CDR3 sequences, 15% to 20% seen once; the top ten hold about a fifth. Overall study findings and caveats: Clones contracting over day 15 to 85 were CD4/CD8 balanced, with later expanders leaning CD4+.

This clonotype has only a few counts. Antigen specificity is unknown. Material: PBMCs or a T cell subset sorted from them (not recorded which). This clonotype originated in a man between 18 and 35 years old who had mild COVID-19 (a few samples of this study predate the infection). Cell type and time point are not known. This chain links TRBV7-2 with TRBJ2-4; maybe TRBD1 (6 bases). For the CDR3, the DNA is TGTGCCAGCAGCCCGGGACATTTAGCCAAAAACATTCAGTACTTC. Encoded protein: CASSPGHLAKNIQYF.